Shown below are 17 T cell receptor beta chains from a single sample sequenced in a study of shared clonotypes between healthy human individuals. Method: immunoSEQ multiplex PCR; TCRdb's copy keeps in-frame clones and lacks some. The data show more than 2 million clones, nearly 97% seen once. The sequenced sample was naive CD4+ T cells sorted from blood. Subset of the sample: CD45RA+ positively selected. The receptors come from a man between 18 and 35 years old in good health.

The chain uses TRBV27 and TRBJ2-7, with D maybe TRBD1 (5 bases). Trimming pared 2 bases from V and 3 bases from J, leaving 11 bases between. The germline CDR1 and CDR2 sequences are MNHEY and SMNVEV (reference sequence). This CDR3 comprises 14 residues. The DNA of the CDR3 is TGTGCCAGCAGTTTAAAAGGCAGGGACTACGAGCAGTACTTC. It encodes CASSLKGRDYEQYF.

The V call is TRBV28, the J call TRBJ1-5, with D tentatively TRBD1 (6 bases). There are 16 residues in the CDR3. Germline V gene data show CDR1 as MDHEN and CDR2 as SYDVKM. V was clipped by 6 bases and J by 2 bases, with 17 bases between them. CDR3 residues: CASSSNRAGGNQPQHF. CDR3 nucleotides: TGTGCCAGCAGCAGTAACAGGGCCGGAGGCAATCAGCCCCAGCATTTT.

The chain combines TRBV10-3 with TRBJ2-1; 8 bases align to TRBD2. Germline lookup yields CDR1 ENHRY and CDR2 SYGVKD. Losses at the gene ends were 5 bases for V and 0 bases for J; bases not matched to a gene: 3. The CDR3 runs 15 residues. The CDR3 is CAISISGASYNEQFF. The CDR3 nucleotides are TGTGCCATCAGTATTAGCGGGGCCTCCTACAATGAGCAGTTCTTC.

A note on this clone: The sample has other DNA sequences that encode this CDR3 too. V gene TRBV6-1 combines with J gene TRBJ2-7; D may be TRBD2 (7 bases). Looked up from germline, CDR1 is MNHNS and CDR2 is SASEGT. Trimming removed 1 base at V and 2 bases at J, with 9 bases between. This CDR3 contains 14 residues. CDR3 in DNA: TGTGCCAGCAGTGAAGAGGGGGGGCCCTACGAGCAGTACTTC. This codes for CASSEEGGPYEQYF.

The chain employs TRBV19 and TRBJ1-1; 8 bases agree with TRBD1. The length of the CDR3 is 15 residues. The V gene's germline CDR1 is LNHDA and CDR2 SQIVND (reference sequence). J gave up 3 bases and V 5 bases, and 8 bases lay outside the gene matches. Here the CDR3 reads CASSVSDREDTEAFF. The CDR3 nucleotides are TGTGCCAGTAGTGTGTCGGACAGGGAGGACACTGAAGCTTTCTTT.

The chain employs TRBV10-3 and TRBJ2-2; D is unclear. Germline-derived CDR1 and CDR2 are ENHRY and SYGVKD. Trimming stripped 10 bases from V and 3 bases from J, with 6 bases between. The CDR3 sequence is 11 residues long. This CDR3 is CATLDTGELFF. The CDR3 bases are TGTGCCACCCTCGACACCGGGGAGCTGTTTTTT.

The chain links TRBV21-1 to TRBJ1-5. TRBV21-1 is a known pseudogene. This CDR3 is 13 amino acids long. The CDR3 loop reads CASRAYSNQPQHF. In DNA, the CDR3 is TGTGCCAGCAGAGCGTATAGCAATCAGCCCCAGCATTTT.

The chain is built from TRBV28 and TRBJ1-1; D possibly corresponds to TRBD1 (6 bases). Per the germline V gene, CDR1 is MDHEN and CDR2 is SYDVKM. The V end lost 1 base, the J end lost 2 bases, and 11 bases lay between the germline ends. This CDR3 contains 15 residues. The DNA for the CDR3 is TGTGCCAGCAGTTTATCTGGGGGCACAAACACTGAAGCTTTCTTT. It codes for CASSLSGGTNTEAFF.

The rearrangement joins TRBV7-2 to TRBJ1-2; possibly TRBD1 for D (6 bases). In germline, CDR1 is SGHTA, CDR2 FQGNSA. This CDR3 contains 18 residues. Trimming shortened V by 8 bases and J by 2 bases, and 27 bases separated the two germline ends. CDR3 sequence (DNA): TGTGCCAGCCAAACATGGCCTTCAGGGGTTAAGGGGAACTATGGCTACACCTTC. The encoded protein is CASQTWPSGVKGNYGYTF.

The J gene is TRBJ1-5, the V gene TRBV4-1; weak D call: TRBD1 (5 bases). The CDR3 runs to 17 residues. Germline CDR1 MGHRA, CDR2 YSYEKL. Trimming took off 0 bases at V and 7 bases at J, with 19 bases between the two ends. The CDR3 DNA follows: TGCGCCAGCAGCCAAGAGGGGCTCCGGGTACGGCGACAGCCCCAGCATTTT. It translates to CASSQEGLRVRRQPQHF.

The chain is built from TRBV6-6 and TRBJ1-1; 7 bases are a match to TRBD1. Germline values: CDR1 MNHNY, CDR2 SVGAGI (reference sequence). CDR3 length: 13 residues. Unmatched junction bases numbered 6, after V lost 8 bases and J lost 3 bases. CDR3 region: CASGKGADTEAFF. CDR3 sequence (DNA): TGTGCCAGCGGCAAGGGGGCGGACACTGAAGCTTTCTTT.

The chain is built from TRBV5-4 and TRBJ1-2; 9 bases agree with TRBD1. The CDR3 consists of 17 residues. V was pared by 4 bases and J by 4 bases, with 14 bases of the junction left unmatched. In germline, CDR1 is SGHNT, CDR2 YYREEE (reference sequence). CDR3 sequence (DNA): TGTGCCAGCAGCCCCGGTGGACGGGGACAGGGCGGCTATGGCTACACCTTC. Translating gives CASSPGGRGQGGYGYTF.

The genes are TRBV10-3 and TRBJ1-2; D call uncertain. The V gene's germline CDR1 is ENHRY and CDR2 SYGVKD. Trimming cost V 4 bases and J 6 bases, with 15 bases left between them. The CDR3 is 14 residues long. Here the CDR3 reads CAISGSSGYDGYTF. The CDR3 coding sequence is TGTGCCATCAGTGGCTCATCGGGATACGATGGCTACACCTTC.

The CDR3 DNA sequence: TGTGCCAGCAAGACAGGGGACTATGGCTACACCTTC. Its protein product is CASKTGDYGYTF. The chain uses TRBV6-1 and TRBJ1-2, with 8 positions matching TRBD1. With 7 bases clipped from V and 3 bases from J, the junction kept 1 base outside the gene matches. The CDR3 is made up of 12 amino acids. Per the germline V gene, CDR1 is MNHNS and CDR2 is SASEGT.

The J gene is TRBJ2-5, the V gene TRBV5-1; 7 bases map to TRBD2. Looked up from germline, CDR1 is SGHRS and CDR2 is YFSETQ. V lost 0 bases to trimming and J lost 3 bases; unmatched junction nucleotides: 5. The length of the CDR3 is 15 residues. As DNA, the CDR3 is TGCGCCAGCAGCTTGGTGGCTAGCGGAGAAGAGACCCAGTACTTC. Amino acids: CASSLVASGEETQYF. The variable domain in full, with the rest retrieved from reference TRBV5-1 and TRBJ2-5, is KAGVTQTPRYLIKTRGQQVTLSCSPISGHRSVSWYQQTPGQGLQFLFEYFSETQRNKGNFPGRFSGRQFSNSRSEMNVSTLELGDSALYLCASSLVASGEETQYFGPGTRLLVL.

This chain connects TRBV7-9 to TRBJ2-2; 9 bases map to TRBD1. The germline V gene encodes CDR1 SEHNR and CDR2 FQNEAQ (reference sequence). CDR3 length: 15 amino acids. V was pared by 5 bases and J by 6 bases, with 7 bases of the junction left unmatched. The CDR3 loop is CASSLQGASAGELFF. In DNA form, the CDR3 reads TGTGCCAGCAGCCTACAGGGGGCGAGTGCCGGGGAGCTGTTTTTT.

The J gene is TRBJ1-6, the V gene TRBV9, with 10 bases fitting TRBD1. The CDR3 is made up of 16 amino acids. The ends lost 0 bases at V and 8 bases at J; junction bases unmatched: 5. Germline V gene sequence: CDR1 SGDLS, CDR2 YYNGEE. CDR3 in amino acids: CASSVGDRGSHSPLHF. The CDR3 DNA is TGTGCCAGCAGCGTAGGGGACAGGGGATCGCATTCACCCCTCCACTTT.